This entry is about one TCR beta chain. The antigen is unknown. A much bigger clone sits one base away, suggesting this may be a read error. The sample is drawn from a study of CD8 T cells in ankylosing spondylitis. Study-wide results and caveats: Clones linked with disease were CD8+ and fairly uncommon in the peripheral blood. Disease-linked clones reportedly concentrated significantly in matched ankylosing spondylitis synovial fluid.

As the method for making TCR beta libraries, quantitative 5'-RACE with molecular barcodes was used. Each CDR3 protein is one row after TCRdb ran MiXCR on the 5' RACE reads. The sample contains 200,000 or so distinct CDR3 sequences, 10% to 15% of which appear only once. This CDR3 contains 13 residues. The germline CDR1 and CDR2 sequences are DFQATT and SNEGSKA (reference sequence). V lost 1 base and J lost 7, with 13 bases in between. The sequence came from a female donor with ankylosing spondylitis or in good health (not recorded which). The specimen sequenced was blood, either unsorted or a sorted T cell fraction (not recorded which). The chain uses TRBV20-1 and TRBJ1-1; the D gene is possibly TRBD1 (6 bases). As DNA, the CDR3 is TGCAGTGCTAGAGGCGGGGGGCAAGGTGAAGCTTTCTTT. Translated, it gives CSARGGGQGEAFF.